The clone carrying this TCR beta chain was counted ten times or more. This CDR3 contains 15 residues. Trimming removed 3 bases at V and 4 bases at J, with 14 bases between. Germline assignment: CDR1 MDHEN and CDR2 SYDVKM. RNA transcripts were the template for amplifying TCR beta CDR3 regions. Primed by the HTBI set, a first-round RT-PCR was run on the TCR CDR3. TCRdb re-called the multiplex PCR reads through MiXCR, storing one row per CDR3 protein. Of hundreds of thousands of distinct CDR3 sequences listed, 15% to 18% are singletons. This specimen belongs to a study of T cells in Graves' hyperthyroidism and ophthalmopathy.

The V call is TRBV28, the J call TRBJ2-3, with a tentative D call TRBD2 (6 bases). This sequence was found in a woman aged 18-30 years with Graves' hyperthyroidism. Sequencing was performed on blood. DNA for the CDR3: TGTGCCAGCAGTTTGGAGGGCAGGGCAGCAGATACGCAGTATTTT. Protein sequence: CASSLEGRAADTQYF. Combining the CDR3 with reference TRBV28 and TRBJ2-3 gives the whole variable domain DVKVTQSSRYLVKRTGEKVFLECVQDMDHENMFWYRQDPGLGLRLIYFSYDVKMKEKGDIPEGYSVSREKKERFSLILESASTNQTSMYLCASSLEGRAADTQYFGPGTRLTVL.